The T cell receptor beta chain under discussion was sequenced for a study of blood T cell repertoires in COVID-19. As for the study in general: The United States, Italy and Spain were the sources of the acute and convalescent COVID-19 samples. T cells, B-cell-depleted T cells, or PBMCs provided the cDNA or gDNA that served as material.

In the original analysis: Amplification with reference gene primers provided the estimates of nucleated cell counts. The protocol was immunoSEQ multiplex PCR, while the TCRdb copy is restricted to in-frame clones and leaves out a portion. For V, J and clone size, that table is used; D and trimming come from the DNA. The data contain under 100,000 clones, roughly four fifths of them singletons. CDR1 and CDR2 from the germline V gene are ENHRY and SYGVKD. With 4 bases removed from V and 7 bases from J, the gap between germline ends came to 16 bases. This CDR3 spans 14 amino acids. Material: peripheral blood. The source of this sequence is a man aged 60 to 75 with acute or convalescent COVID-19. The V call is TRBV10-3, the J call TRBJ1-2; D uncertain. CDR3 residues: CAISATIGEGGYTF. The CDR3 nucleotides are TGTGCCATCAGTGCAACCATCGGAGAGGGTGGCTACACCTTC.